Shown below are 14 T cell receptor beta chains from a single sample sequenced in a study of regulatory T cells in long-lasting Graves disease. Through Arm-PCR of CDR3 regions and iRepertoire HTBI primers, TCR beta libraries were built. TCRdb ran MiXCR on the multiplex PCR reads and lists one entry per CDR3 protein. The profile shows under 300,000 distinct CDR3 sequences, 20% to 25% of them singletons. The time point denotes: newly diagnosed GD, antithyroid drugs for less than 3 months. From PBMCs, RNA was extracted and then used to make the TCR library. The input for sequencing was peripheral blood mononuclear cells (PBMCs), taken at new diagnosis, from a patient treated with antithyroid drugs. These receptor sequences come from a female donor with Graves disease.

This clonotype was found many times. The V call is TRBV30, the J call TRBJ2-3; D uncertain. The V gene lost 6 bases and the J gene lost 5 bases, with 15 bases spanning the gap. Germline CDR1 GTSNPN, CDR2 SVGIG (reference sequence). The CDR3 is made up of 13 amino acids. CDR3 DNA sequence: TGTGCCTGCGGAAACCAACCGAAAGATACGCAGTATTTT. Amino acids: CACGNQPKDTQYF.

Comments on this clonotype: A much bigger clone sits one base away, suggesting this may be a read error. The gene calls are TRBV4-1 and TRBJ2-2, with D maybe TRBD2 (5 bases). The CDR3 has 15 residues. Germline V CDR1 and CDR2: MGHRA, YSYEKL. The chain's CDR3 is CASSQASTNTGELVF. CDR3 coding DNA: TGCGCCAGCAGCCAAGCGTCGACAAACACCGGGGAGCTGGTTTTT.

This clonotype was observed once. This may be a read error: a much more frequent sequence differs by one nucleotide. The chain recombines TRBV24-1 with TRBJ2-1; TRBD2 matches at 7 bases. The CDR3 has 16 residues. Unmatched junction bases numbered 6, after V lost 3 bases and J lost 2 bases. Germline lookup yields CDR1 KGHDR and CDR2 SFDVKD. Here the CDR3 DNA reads TGTGCCACCAGTGATCCTTGGGGAGGGGCCTACAATGAGCAGTTCTTC. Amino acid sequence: CATSDPWGGAYNEQFF.

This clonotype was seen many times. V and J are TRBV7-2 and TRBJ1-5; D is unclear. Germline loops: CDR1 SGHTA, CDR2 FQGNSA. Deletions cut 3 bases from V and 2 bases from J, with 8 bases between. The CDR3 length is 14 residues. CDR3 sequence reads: CASSLRLGNQPQHF. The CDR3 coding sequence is TGTGCCAGCAGCTTGCGTTTGGGCAATCAGCCCCAGCATTTT.

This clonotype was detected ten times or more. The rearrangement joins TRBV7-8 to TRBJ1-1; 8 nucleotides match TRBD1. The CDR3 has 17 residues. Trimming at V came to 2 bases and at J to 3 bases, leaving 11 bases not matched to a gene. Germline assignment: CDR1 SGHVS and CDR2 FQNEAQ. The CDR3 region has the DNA TGTGCCAGCAGCTTATGGTTCCCAGGGGGCAAAGACACTGAAGCTTTCTTT. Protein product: CASSLWFPGGKDTEAFF.

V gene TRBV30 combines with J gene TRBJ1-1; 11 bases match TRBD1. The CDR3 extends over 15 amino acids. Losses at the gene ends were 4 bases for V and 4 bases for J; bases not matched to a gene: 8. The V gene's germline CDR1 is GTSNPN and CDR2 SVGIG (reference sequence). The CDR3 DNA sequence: TGTGCCTGGATGGGTCCGGGACAGGGGGTCACTGAAGCTTTCTTT. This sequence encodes CAWMGPGQGVTEAFF.

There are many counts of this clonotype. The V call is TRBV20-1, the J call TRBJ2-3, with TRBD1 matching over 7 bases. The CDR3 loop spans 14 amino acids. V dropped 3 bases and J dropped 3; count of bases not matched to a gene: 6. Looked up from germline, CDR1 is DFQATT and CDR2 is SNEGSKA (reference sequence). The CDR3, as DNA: TGCAGTGCTAGCCAGACAGGGACAACAGATACGCAGTATTTT. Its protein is CSASQTGTTDTQYF.

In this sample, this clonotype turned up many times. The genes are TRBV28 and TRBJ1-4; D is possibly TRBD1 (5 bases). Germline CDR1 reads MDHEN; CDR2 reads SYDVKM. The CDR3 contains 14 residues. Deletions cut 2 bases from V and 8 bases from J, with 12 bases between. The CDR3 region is CASSLQGEGEKLFF. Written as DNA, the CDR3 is TGTGCCAGCAGTTTACAGGGAGAGGGGGAAAAACTGTTTTTT.

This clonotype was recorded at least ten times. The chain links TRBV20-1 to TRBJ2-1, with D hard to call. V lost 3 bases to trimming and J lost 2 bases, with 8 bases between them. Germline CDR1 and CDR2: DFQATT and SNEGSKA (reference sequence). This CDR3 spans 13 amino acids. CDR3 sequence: CSASEWTYNEQFF. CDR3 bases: TGCAGTGCTAGTGAGTGGACCTACAATGAGCAGTTCTTC.

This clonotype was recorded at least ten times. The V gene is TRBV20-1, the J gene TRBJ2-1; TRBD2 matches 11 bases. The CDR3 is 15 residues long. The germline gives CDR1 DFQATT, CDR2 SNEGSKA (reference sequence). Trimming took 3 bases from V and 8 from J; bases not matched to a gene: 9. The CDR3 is CSASSGTSGLDEQFF. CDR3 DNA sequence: TGCAGTGCTAGTTCCGGGACTAGCGGTCTCGATGAGCAGTTCTTC.

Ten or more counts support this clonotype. DNA for the CDR3: TGTGCCAGCAGCCCAAGACAGGGATCCAACGGGCAGTTCTTC. This encodes CASSPRQGSNGQFF. The rearrangement links TRBV7-2 to TRBJ2-1, with 7 bases lining up with TRBD1. Germline assignment: CDR1 SGHTA and CDR2 FQGNSA. The CDR3 covers 14 residues. J gave up 12 bases and V 5 bases, and 13 bases lay outside the gene matches.

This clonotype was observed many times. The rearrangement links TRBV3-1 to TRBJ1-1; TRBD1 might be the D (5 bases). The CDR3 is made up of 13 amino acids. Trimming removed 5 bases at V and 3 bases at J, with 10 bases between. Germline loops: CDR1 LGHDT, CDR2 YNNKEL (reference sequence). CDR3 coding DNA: TGTGCCAGCAGCACTGAGGGGTACACTGAAGCTTTCTTT. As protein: CASSTEGYTEAFF.

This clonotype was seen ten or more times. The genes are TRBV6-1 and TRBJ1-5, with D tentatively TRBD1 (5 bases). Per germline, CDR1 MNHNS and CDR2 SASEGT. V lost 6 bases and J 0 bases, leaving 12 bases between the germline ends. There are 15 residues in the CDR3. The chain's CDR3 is CASSPMGLSNQPQHF. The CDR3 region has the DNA TGTGCCAGCAGCCCCATGGGGCTTAGCAATCAGCCCCAGCATTTT.

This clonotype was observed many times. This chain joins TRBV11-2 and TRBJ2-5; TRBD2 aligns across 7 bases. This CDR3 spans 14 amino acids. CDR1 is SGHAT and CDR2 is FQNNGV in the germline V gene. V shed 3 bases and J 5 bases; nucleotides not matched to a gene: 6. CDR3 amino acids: CASSFPAGAETQYF. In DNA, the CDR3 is TGTGCCAGCAGCTTTCCCGCGGGAGCTGAGACCCAGTACTTC. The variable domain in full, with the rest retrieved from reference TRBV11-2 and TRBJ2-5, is EAGVAQSPRYKIIEKRQSVAFWCNPISGHATLYWYQQILGQGPKLLIQFQNNGVVDDSQLPKDRFSAERLKGVDSTLKIQPAKLEDSAVYLCASSFPAGAETQYFGPGTRLLVL.